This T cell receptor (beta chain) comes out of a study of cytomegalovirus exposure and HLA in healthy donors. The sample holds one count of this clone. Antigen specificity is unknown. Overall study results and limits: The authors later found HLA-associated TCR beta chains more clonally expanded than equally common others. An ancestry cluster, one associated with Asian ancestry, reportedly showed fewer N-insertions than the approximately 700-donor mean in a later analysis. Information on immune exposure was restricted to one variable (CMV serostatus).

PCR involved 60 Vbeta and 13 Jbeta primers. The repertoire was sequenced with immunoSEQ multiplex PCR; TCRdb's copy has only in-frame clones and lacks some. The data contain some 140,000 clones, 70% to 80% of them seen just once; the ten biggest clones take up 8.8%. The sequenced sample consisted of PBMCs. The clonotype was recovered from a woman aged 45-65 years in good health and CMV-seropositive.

CDR3 nucleotides: TGTGCCAGCAGCGTAGGTCCGGACAGCTCCTACGAGCAGTACTTC. Amino acids: CASSVGPDSSYEQYF. The chain carries TRBV9 and TRBJ2-7, with a tentative D call TRBD1 (6 bases). The germline V gene has CDR1 SGDLS and CDR2 YYNGEE. The CDR3 spans 15 residues. The V and J ends lost 0 bases and 0 bases respectively, with 10 bases between them.